This TCR beta chain was documented in a study of T cells after yellow fever vaccination. Study background: The fractions with low cell numbers were processed using SMART-Seq v4 Ultra Low Input.

This clonotype was counted at least ten times. Its cognate antigen is unknown. This CDR3 spans 15 amino acids. After removal of 6 bases from V and 4 bases from J, the junction contained 6 bases not matched to a gene. Germline lookup yields CDR1 ENHRY and CDR2 SYGVKD. Study-wide results and limits: Contaminants from the bulk population, in the form of abundant clonotypes, could be found in FACS-sorted repertoires. Peaking on day 5 versus 15, the secondary response was faster but weaker.

Synthesis of TCR cDNA relied on 5'RACE template switching, which attached a universal primer site and UMIs. In TCRdb, the 5' RACE reads were re-called with MiXCR into one record per CDR3 protein. The sample lists around 250,000 distinct CDR3 sequences, around 7% occurring once. This TCR was sampled from a young man who received the YFV17D yellow fever vaccine. Here the sequenced sample was CD4+ T cells sorted from PBMCs, taken 15 days after the yellow fever booster vaccination. The chain couples TRBV10-3 to TRBJ2-5, with 12 bases lining up with TRBD1. The DNA for the CDR3 is TGTGCCATCAGCTCGGGGACAGGGGGCTTAGAGACCCAGTACTTC. Encoded protein: CAISSGTGGLETQYF.